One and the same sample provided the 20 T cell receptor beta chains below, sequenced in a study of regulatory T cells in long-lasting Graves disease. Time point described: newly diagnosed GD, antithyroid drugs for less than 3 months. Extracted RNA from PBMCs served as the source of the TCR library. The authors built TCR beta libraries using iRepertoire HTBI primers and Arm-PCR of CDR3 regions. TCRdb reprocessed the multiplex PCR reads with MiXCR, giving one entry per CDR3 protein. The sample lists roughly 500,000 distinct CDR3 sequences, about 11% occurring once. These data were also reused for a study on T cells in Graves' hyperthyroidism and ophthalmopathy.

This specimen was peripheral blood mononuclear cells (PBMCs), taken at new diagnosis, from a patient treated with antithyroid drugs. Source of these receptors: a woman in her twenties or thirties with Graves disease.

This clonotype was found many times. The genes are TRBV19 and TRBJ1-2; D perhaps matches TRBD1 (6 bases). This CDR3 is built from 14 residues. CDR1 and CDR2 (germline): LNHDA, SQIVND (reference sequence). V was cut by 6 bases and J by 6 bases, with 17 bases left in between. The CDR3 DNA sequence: TGTGCCAGTAGGACTCCGGGACAAAGGAATGGCTACACCTTC. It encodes CASRTPGQRNGYTF.

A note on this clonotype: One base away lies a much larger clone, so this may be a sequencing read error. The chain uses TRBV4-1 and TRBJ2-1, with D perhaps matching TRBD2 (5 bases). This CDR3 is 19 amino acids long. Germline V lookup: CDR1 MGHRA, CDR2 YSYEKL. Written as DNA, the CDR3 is TGCGCCAGCAGCCAAGACCCTAGCCTGTACCACCCTCGCTACAATGAGCAGCTCTTC. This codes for CASSQDPSLYHPRYNEQLF.

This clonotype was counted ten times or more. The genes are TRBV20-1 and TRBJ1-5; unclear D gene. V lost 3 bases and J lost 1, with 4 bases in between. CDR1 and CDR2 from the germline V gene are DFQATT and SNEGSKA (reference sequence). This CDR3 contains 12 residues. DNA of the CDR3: TGCAGTGCTAGCATAAGCAATCAGCCCCAGCATTTT. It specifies CSASISNQPQHF.

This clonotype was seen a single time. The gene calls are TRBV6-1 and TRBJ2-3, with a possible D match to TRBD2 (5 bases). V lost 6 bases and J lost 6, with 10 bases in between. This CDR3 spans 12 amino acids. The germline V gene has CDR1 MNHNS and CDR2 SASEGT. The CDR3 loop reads CASRDLSDTQYF. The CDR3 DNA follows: TGTGCCAGCAGGGACTTGTCGGATACGCAGTATTTT.

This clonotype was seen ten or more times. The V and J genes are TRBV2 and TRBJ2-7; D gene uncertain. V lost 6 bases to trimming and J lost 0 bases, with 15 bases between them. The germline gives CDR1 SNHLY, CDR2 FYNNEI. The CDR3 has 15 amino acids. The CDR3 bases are TGTGCCAGCAGGTTCACAGAGCCTAGCTCCTACGAGCAGTACTTC. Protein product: CASRFTEPSSYEQYF.

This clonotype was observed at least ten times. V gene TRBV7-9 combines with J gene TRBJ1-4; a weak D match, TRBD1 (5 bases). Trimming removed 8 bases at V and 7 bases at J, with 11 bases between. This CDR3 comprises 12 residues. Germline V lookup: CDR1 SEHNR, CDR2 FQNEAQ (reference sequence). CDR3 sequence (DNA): TGTGCCAGCGGGAGGGGTTCTGAAAAACTGTTTTTT. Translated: CASGRGSEKLFF.

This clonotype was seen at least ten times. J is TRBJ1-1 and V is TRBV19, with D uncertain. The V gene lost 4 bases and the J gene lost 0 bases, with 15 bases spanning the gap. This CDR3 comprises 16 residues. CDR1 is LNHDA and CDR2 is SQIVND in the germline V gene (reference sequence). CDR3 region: CASSTPRNLMNTEAFF. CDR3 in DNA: TGTGCCAGTAGTACCCCTAGGAATCTCATGAACACTGAAGCTTTCTTT.

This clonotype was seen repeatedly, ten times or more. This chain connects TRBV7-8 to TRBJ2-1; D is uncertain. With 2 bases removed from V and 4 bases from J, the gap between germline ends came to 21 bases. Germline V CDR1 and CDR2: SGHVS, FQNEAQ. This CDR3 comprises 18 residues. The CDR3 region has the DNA TGTGCCAGCAGCTTAATACCCCTCCCCGATCGGGTATACAATGAGCAGTTCTTC. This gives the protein CASSLIPLPDRVYNEQFF.

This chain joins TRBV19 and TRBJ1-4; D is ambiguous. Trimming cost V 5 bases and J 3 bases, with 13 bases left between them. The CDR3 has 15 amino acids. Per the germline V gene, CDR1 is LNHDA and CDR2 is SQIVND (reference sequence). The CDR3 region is CASSGSRRANEKLFF. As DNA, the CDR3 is TGTGCCAGTAGTGGATCCCGCCGGGCTAATGAAAAACTGTTTTTT.

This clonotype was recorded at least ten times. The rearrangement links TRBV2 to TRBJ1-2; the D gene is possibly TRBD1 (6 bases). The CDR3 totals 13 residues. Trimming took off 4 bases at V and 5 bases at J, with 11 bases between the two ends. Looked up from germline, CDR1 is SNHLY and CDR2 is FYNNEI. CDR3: CASSADSQYGYTF. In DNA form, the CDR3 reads TGTGCCAGCAGTGCGGACAGTCAATATGGCTACACCTTC.

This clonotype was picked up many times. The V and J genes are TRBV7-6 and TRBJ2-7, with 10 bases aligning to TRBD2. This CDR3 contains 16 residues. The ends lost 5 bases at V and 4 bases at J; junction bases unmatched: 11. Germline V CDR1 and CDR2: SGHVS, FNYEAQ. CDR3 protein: CASSPSPAGGRYEQYF. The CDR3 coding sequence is TGTGCCAGCAGCCCCTCCCCAGCGGGAGGGAGGTACGAGCAGTACTTC. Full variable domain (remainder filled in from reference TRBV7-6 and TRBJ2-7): GAGVSQSPRYKVTKRGQDVALRCDPISGHVSLYWYRQALGQGPEFLTYFNYEAQQDKSGLPNDRFSAERPEGSISTLTIQRTEQRDSAMYRCASSPSPAGGRYEQYFGPGTRLTVT.

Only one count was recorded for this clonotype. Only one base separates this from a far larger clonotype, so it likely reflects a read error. DNA of the CDR3: TGTGCCAGCAGTTCATTTGGGACAAGCTACGAGCTGTACTTC. Translating it yields CASSSFGTSYELYF. The V and J genes are TRBV12-3 or TRBV12-4 and TRBJ2-3, with D tentatively TRBD1 (6 bases). The CDR3 is made up of 14 amino acids.

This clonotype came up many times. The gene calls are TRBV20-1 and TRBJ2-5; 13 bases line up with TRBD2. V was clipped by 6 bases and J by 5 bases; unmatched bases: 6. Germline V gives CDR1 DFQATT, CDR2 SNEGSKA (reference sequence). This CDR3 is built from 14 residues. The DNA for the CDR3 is TGCAGTGCACTAGCGGGAGGGCCCTGGGAGACCCAGTACTTC. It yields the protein CSALAGGPWETQYF.

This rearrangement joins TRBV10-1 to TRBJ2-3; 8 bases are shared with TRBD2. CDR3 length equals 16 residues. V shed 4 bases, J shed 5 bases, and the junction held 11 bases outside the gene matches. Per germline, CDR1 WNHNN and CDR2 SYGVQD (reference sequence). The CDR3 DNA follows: TGCGCCAGCAGTGTTGGTAGCGGGGAGGTTGGAGATACGCAGTATTTT. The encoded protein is CASSVGSGEVGDTQYF.

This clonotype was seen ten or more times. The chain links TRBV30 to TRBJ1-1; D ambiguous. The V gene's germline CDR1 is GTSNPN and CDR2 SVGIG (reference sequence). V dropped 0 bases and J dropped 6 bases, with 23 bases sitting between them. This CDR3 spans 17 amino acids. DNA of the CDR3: TGTGCCTGGAGTGTATCGGACCGACCTAGGTTTATAGCTGAAGCTTTCTTT. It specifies CAWSVSDRPRFIAEAFF. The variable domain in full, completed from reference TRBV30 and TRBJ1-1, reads SQTIHQWPATLVQPVGSPLSLECTVEGTSNPNLYWYRQAAGRGLQLLFYSVGIGQISSEVPQNLSASRPQDRQFILSSKKLLLSDSGFYLCAWSVSDRPRFIAEAFFGQGTRLTVV.

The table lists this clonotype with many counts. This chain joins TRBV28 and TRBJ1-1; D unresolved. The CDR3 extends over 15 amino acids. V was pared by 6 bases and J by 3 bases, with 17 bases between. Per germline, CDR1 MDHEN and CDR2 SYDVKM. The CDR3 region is CASSPRSFGDTEAFF. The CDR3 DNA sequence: TGTGCCAGCAGCCCGCGGTCATTTGGGGACACTGAAGCTTTCTTT.

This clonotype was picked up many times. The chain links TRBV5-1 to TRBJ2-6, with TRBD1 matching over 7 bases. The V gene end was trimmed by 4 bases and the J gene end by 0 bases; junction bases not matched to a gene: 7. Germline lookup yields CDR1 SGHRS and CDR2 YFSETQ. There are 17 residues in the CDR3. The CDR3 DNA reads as TGCGCCAGCAGCAGGGACAGACCCGACTCTGGGGCCAACGTCCTGACTTTC. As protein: CASSRDRPDSGANVLTF.

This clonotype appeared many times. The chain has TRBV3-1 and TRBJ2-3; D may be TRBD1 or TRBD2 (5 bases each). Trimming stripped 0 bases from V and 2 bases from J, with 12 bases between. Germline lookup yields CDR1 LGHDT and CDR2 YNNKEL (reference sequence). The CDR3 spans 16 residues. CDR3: CASSQDRGPYTDTQYF. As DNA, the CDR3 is TGTGCCAGCAGCCAAGATCGGGGACCATACACAGATACGCAGTATTTT.

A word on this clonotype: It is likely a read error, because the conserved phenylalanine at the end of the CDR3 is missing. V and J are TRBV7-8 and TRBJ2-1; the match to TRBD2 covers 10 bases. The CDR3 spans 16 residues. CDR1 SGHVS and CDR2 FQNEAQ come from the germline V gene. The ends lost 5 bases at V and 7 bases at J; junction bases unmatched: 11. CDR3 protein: CASSTGTSANLNEQFV. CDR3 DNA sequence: TGTGCCAGCAGCACCGGGACTAGCGCGAATTTAAATGAGCAGTTCGTC.

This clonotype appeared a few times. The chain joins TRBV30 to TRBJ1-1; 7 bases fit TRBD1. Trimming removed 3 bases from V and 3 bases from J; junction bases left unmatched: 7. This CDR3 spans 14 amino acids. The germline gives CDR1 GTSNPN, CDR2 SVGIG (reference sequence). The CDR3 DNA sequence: TGTGCCTGGAGACCACGGGACAGCTACACTGAAGCTTTCTTT. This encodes CAWRPRDSYTEAFF.